A single sample gave rise to the 9 T cell receptor beta chains below, sequenced in a study of cytomegalovirus exposure and HLA in healthy donors. A multiplex PCR was run with 60 Vbeta primers and 13 Jbeta primers. TCRdb keeps only in-frame clones here, not all; method: immunoSEQ multiplex PCR. Here the sample spans about 150,000 clones, 80% to 90% being singletons. The sequenced sample consisted of PBMCs. These TCRs come from a woman aged 18-29 years in good health and CMV-seronegative.

The genes are TRBV5-4 and TRBJ2-5; D is possibly TRBD1 (5 bases). V shed 0 bases and J shed 3 bases, with 6 bases lying between them. In germline, CDR1 is SGHNT, CDR2 YYREEE (reference sequence). The CDR3 is 13 amino acids. The DNA of the CDR3 is TGTGCCAGCAGCTTGGCCAGGGAAGAGACCCAGTACTTC. Translating gives CASSLAREETQYF.

This clone has a single count. The chain is built from TRBV6-1 and TRBJ1-2; perhaps TRBD1 as D (6 bases). The CDR3 covers 13 residues. The V end was cut by 6 bases, the J end by 4 bases, with 12 bases between. CDR1 is MNHNS and CDR2 is SASEGT in the germline V gene. The CDR3 DNA is TGTGCCAGCAGGGACAGCATGGCCTATGGCTACACCTTC. The encoded protein is CASRDSMAYGYTF.

The chain couples TRBV2 to TRBJ1-1; D is unresolved. Per the germline V gene, CDR1 is SNHLY and CDR2 is FYNNEI. The CDR3 is 12 amino acids. Trimming took off 10 bases at V and 1 base at J, with 10 bases between the two ends. The CDR3 spells CATARENTEAFF. The CDR3 DNA sequence: TGTGCCACAGCGAGGGAGAACACTGAAGCTTTCTTT.

The chain recombines TRBV18 with TRBJ2-7, with 8 nucleotides matching TRBD1. V shed 8 bases, J shed 3 bases, and the junction held 12 bases outside the gene matches. The V gene's germline CDR1 is KGHSH and CDR2 LQKENI. There are 15 residues in the CDR3. The CDR3 DNA is TGTGCCAGCGCAATTGGACAGGGAATGAGCTACGAGCAGTACTTC. Amino acid sequence: CASAIGQGMSYEQYF.

This chain joins TRBV12-1 and TRBJ2-5; no DNA check was done on the table's D call, TRBD2. TRBV12-1 is listed as a pseudogene. The CDR3 sequence is 16 residues long. The CDR3 protein is CASSRLTSRGQETQYF. In DNA form, the CDR3 reads TGTGCCAGCAGCCGACTGACTAGCAGGGGCCAAGAGACCCAGTACTTC.

J is TRBJ2-1 and V is TRBV29-1; TRBD2 matches at 8 bases. The CDR3 has 13 residues. After removal of 5 bases from V and 4 bases from J, the junction contained 4 bases not matched to a gene. Per germline, CDR1 SQVTM and CDR2 ANQGSEA. CDR3 residues: CSVKRGRYNEQFF. DNA for the CDR3: TGCAGCGTTAAGCGGGGGAGGTACAATGAGCAGTTCTTC.

This clone was seen only a few times. CDR3 sequence: CASSPSQSVGNTIYF. DNA for the CDR3: TGCGCCAGCAGCCCATCGCAGAGCGTTGGAAACACCATATATTTT. V gene TRBV5-1 combines with J gene TRBJ1-3; D gene uncertain. Germline V gene sequence: CDR1 SGHRS, CDR2 YFSETQ. V lost 4 bases and J lost 3, with 14 bases in between. This CDR3 is built from 15 residues.

This clone was recorded a few times. V gene TRBV18 combines with J gene TRBJ1-1; D uncertain. The CDR3 totals 13 residues. The germline CDR1 and CDR2 sequences are KGHSH and LQKENI. V lost 3 bases and J lost 3, with 8 bases in between. CDR3 DNA: TGTGCCAGCTCACCTCCCGCGGACACTGAAGCTTTCTTT. Its translation is CASSPPADTEAFF.

The chain couples TRBV2 to TRBJ2-1, with unresolved D. Germline V lookup: CDR1 SNHLY, CDR2 FYNNEI. Trimming cost V 6 bases and J 6 bases, with 18 bases left between them. The CDR3 is made up of 15 amino acids. CDR3 coding DNA: TGTGCCAGCAGATCCTCCGATGTGTCTAGCAATGAGCAGTTCTTC. As protein: CASRSSDVSSNEQFF.